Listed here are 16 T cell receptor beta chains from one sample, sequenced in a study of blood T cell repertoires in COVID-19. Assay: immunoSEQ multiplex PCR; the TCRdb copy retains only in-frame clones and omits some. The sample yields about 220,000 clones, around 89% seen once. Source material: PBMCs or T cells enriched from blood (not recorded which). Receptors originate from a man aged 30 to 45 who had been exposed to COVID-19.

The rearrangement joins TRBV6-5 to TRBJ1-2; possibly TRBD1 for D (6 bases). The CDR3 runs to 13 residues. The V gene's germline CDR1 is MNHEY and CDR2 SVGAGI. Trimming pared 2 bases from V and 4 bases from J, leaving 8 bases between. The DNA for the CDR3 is TGTGCCAGCAGTTACGGGACAAGCTATGGCTACACCTTC. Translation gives CASSYGTSYGYTF.

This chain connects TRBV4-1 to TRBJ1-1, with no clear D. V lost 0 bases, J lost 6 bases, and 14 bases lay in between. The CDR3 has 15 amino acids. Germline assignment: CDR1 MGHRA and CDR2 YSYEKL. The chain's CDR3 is CASSQDGLGSSEAFF. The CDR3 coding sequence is TGCGCCAGCAGCCAAGATGGGTTAGGGAGCTCTGAAGCTTTCTTT.

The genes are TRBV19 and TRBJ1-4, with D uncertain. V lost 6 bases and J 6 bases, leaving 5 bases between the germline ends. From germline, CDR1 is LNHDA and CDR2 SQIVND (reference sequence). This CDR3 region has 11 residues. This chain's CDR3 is CASREYEKLFF. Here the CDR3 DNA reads TGTGCCAGTAGGGAGTATGAAAAACTGTTTTTT.

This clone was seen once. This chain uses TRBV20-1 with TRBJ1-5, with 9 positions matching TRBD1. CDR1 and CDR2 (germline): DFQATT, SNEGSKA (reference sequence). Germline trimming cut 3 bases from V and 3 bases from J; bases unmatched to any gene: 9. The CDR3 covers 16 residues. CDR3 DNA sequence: TGCAGTGCTAGTCCAACAGGGGGCGCTTTCAATCAGCCCCAGCATTTT. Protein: CSASPTGGAFNQPQHF.

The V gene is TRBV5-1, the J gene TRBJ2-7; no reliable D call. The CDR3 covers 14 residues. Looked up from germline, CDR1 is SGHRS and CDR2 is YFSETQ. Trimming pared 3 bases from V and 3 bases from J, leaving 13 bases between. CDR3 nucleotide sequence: TGCGCCAGCAGCTCCTCCGAGGTAGTCTACGAGCAGTACTTC. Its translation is CASSSSEVVYEQYF.

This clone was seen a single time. CDR3 nucleotide sequence: TGTGCCAGCTCACCACGGACAGGGCTCACATCTGGAAACACCATATATTTT. Protein sequence: CASSPRTGLTSGNTIYF. This chain uses TRBV18 with TRBJ1-3; TRBD1 matches 8 bases. The V gene's germline CDR1 is KGHSH and CDR2 LQKENI. V lost 1 base to trimming and J lost 1 base; unmatched junction nucleotides: 6. This CDR3 contains 17 residues.

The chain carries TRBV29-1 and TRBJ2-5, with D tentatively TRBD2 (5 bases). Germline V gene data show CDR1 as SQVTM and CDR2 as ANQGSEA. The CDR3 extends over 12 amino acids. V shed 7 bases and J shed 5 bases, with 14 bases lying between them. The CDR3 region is CSAAGRGETQYF. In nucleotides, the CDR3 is TGCAGCGCAGCAGGTAGAGGGGAGACCCAGTACTTC. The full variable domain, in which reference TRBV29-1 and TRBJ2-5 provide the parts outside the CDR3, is SAVISQKPSRDICQRGTSLTIQCQVDSQVTMMFWYRQQPGQSLTLIATANQGSEATYESGFVIDKFPISRPNLTFSTLTVSNMSPEDSSIYLCSAAGRGETQYFGPGTRLLVL.

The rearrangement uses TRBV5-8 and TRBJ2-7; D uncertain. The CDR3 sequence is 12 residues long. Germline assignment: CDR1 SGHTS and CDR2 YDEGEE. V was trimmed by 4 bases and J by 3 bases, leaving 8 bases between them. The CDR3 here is CASSPPSYEQYF. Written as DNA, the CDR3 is TGTGCCAGCAGCCCCCCGAGCTACGAGCAGTACTTC.

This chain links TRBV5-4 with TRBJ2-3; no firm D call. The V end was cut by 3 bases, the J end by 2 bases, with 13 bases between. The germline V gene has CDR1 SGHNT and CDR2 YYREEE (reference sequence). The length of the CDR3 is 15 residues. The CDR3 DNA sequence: TGTGCCAGCAGCTACTCACCGATATCCACAGATACGCAGTATTTT. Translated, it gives CASSYSPISTDTQYF.

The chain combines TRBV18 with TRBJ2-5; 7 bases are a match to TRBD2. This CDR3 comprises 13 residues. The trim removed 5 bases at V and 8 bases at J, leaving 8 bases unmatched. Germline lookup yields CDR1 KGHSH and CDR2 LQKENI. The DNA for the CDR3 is TGTGCCAGCTCAACCCTCCGGGGGGACACCCAGTACTTC. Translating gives CASSTLRGDTQYF.

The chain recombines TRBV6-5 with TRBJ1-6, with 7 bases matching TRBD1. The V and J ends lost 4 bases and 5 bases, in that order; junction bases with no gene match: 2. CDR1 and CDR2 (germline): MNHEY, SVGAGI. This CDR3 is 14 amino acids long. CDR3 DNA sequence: TGTGCCAGCAGTTTCGGACAGGATAATTCACCCCTCCACTTT. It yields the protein CASSFGQDNSPLHF.

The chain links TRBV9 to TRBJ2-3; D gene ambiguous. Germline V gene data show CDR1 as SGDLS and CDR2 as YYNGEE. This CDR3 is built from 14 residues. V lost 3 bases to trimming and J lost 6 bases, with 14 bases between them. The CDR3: CASSASYSSDTQYF. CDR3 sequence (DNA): TGTGCCAGCAGCGCCTCCTATAGCTCCGATACGCAGTATTTT.

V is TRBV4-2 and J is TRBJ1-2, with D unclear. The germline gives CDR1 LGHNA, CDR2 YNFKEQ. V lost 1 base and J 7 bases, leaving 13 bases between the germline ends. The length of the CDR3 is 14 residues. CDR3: CASSQGTKPSGYTF. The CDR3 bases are TGTGCCAGCAGCCAAGGTACAAAACCCTCTGGCTACACCTTC.

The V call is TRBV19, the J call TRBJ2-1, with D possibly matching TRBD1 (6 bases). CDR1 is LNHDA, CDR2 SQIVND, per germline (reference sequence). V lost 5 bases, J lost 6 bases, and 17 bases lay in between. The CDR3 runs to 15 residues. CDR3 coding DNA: TGTGCCAGTAGTCCCCCAGGGTTAGGGGGCAATGAGCAGTTCTTC. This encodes CASSPPGLGGNEQFF.

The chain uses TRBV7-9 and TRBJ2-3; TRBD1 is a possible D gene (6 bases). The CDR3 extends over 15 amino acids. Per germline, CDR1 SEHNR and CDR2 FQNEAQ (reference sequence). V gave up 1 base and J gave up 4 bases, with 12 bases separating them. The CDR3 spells CASSLEVAGADTQYF. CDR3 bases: TGTGCCAGCAGCTTAGAGGTAGCAGGGGCAGATACGCAGTATTTT.

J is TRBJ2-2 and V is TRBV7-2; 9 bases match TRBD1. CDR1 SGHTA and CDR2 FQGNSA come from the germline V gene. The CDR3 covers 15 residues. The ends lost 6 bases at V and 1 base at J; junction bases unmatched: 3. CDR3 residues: CASSGTGLNTGELFF. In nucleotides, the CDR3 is TGTGCCAGCAGTGGGACAGGGTTGAACACCGGGGAGCTGTTTTTT.